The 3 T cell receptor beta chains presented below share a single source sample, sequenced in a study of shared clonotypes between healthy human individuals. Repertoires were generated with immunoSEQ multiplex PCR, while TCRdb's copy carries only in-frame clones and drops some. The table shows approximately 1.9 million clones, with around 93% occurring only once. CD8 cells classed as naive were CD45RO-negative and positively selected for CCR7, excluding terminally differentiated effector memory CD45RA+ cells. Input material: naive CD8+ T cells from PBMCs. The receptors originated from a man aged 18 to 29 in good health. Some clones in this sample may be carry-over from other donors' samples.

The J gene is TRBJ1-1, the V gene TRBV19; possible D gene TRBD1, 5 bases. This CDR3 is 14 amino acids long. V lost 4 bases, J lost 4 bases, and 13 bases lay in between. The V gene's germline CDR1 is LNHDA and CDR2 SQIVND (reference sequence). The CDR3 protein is CASSTSPGFTEAFF. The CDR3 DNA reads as TGTGCCAGTAGTACTTCTCCAGGGTTCACTGAAGCTTTCTTT. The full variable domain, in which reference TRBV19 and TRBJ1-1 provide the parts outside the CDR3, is DGGITQSPKYLFRKEGQNVTLSCEQNLNHDAMYWYRQDPGQGLRLIYYSQIVNDFQKGDIAEGYSVSREKKESFPLTVTSAQKNPTAFYLCASSTSPGFTEAFFGQGTRLTVV.

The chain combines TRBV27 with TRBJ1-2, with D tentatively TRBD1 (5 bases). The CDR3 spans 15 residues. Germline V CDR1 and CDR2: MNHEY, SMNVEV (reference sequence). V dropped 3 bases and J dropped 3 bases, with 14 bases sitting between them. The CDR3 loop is CASSFGPGSDYGYTF. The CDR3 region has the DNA TGTGCCAGCAGTTTTGGGCCAGGGTCAGACTATGGCTACACCTTC.

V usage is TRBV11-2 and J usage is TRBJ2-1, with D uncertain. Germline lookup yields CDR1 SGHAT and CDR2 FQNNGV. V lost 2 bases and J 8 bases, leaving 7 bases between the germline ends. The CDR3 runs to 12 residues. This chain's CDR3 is CASSLNGDEQFF. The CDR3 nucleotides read TGTGCCAGCAGCTTAAACGGCGATGAGCAGTTCTTC.